A selection of T cell receptor beta chains follows, all from one sample in a study of blood T cell repertoires in COVID-19. The method was immunoSEQ multiplex PCR; TCRdb's version includes in-frame clones alone and lacks a portion of them. The repertoire holds some 80,000 clones, with approximately 85% as singletons. The specimen sequenced was peripheral blood. The receptors derive from a woman aged 80 or over with active or convalescent COVID-19. CDR3s include the opening cysteine and the closing phenylalanine or tryptophan. A D gene is named only where the DNA matches it firmly. Not all rows give a size; the values are once, few, many and, for expanded clones, a class.

d_gene	abundance	v_gene	j_gene	CDR3aa	CDR3nt
.	.	TRBV4-3	TRBJ1-2	CASSQDPGRGGYTF	TGCGCCAGCAGCCAAGATCCAGGGAGGGGAGGCTACACCTTC
TRBD2	.	TRBV7-2	TRBJ2-7	CASSLGGSGGYEQYF	TGTGCCAGCAGCTTAGGCGGGAGCGGGGGCTACGAGCAGTACTTC
TRBD2	.	TRBV4-3	TRBJ2-1	CASSYLAGASYNEQFF	TGCGCCAGCAGCTATCTAGCGGGCGCTTCCTACAATGAGCAGTTCTTC
.	.	TRBV5-4	TRBJ2-7	CASSSSGAAYEQYF	TGTGCCAGCAGCTCGTCAGGGGCCGCCTACGAGCAGTACTTC
.	.	TRBV7-9	TRBJ2-5	CASRAFTETQYF	TGTGCCAGCAGGGCATTCACGGAGACCCAGTACTTC
TRBD1	.	TRBV18	TRBJ2-2	CASSRDRGNTGELFF	TGTGCCAGCTCACGCGACAGGGGAAACACCGGGGAGCTGTTTTTT
TRBD1	few	TRBV7-7	TRBJ2-7	CASSPDREDEQYF	TGTGCTAGCAGCCCGGACAGGGAGGACGAGCAGTACTTC
TRBD1	few	TRBV5-1	TRBJ1-6	CASSLATGDGSPLHF	TGCGCCAGCAGCTTGGCAACAGGGGATGGGTCACCCCTCCACTTT
TRBD1	.	TRBV28	TRBJ1-2	CASSFYLTGGIYGYTF	TGTGCCAGCAGTTTTTACTTGACAGGGGGGATCTATGGCTACACCTTC
TRBD1	.	TRBV10-3	TRBJ1-1	CAISDDRGQAAFF	TGTGCCATCAGCGACGACAGGGGTCAAGCCGCTTTCTTT
TRBD1	.	TRBV7-8	TRBJ1-2	CASSSQTRDRGSGYTF	TGTGCCAGCAGCTCTCAAACCCGGGACAGGGGAAGCGGCTACACCTTC
TRBD1	.	TRBV18	TRBJ2-2	CASSPRTGVAGELFF	TGTGCCAGCTCACCAAGGACAGGGGTCGCCGGGGAGCTGTTTTTT
.	.	TRBV20-1	TRBJ1-4	CSASPPQRNEKLFF	TGCAGTGCTAGTCCCCCTCAGCGCAATGAAAAACTGTTTTTT
.	.	TRBV6-2/TRBV6-3	TRBJ2-3	CASSFRPSTRRADTQYF	TGTGCCAGCAGCTTTCGCCCCTCGACTAGGAGGGCAGATACGCAGTATTTT
TRBD1	.	TRBV9	TRBJ2-2	CASSPGTGIGELFF	TGTGCCAGCAGCCCAGGGACAGGCATCGGGGAGCTGTTTTTT
.	.	TRBV4-2	TRBJ2-1	CASKGQGSYNEQFF	TGTGCCAGCAAGGGACAAGGCTCCTACAATGAGCAGTTCTTC
TRBD1	.	TRBV11-3	TRBJ2-7	CASGRDRAGEQYF	TGTGCCAGCGGCCGGGACAGGGCAGGGGAGCAGTACTTC
TRBD2	.	TRBV7-2	TRBJ2-3	CATSKQGGSGRDTQYF	TGTGCCACCTCTAAACAAGGGGGGAGCGGGAGGGATACGCAGTATTTT
.	once	TRBV21-1	TRBJ1-5	CASNQHRDLRGNQPQHF	TGTGCCAGCAACCAGCACCGGGATCTTAGGGGCAATCAGCCCCAGCATTTT
.	.	TRBV19	TRBJ1-1	CASQDRMNTEAFF	TGTGCCAGCCAAGACAGAATGAACACTGAAGCTTTCTTT
TRBD1	.	TRBV6-2/TRBV6-3	TRBJ1-4	CASSRGQGTTNEKLFF	TGTGCCAGCAGCCGGGGACAGGGGACAACTAATGAAAAACTGTTTTTT
.	.	TRBV30	TRBJ2-1	CAWSVRQGLGNEQFF	TGTGCCTGGAGTGTAAGGCAGGGCCTTGGCAATGAGCAGTTCTTC
.	.	TRBV6-5	TRBJ2-1	CASSQQGFPYNEQFF	TGTGCCAGCAGTCAGCAGGGTTTTCCCTACAATGAGCAGTTCTTC
TRBD1	.	TRBV29-1	TRBJ2-5	CSVESDRGETQYF	TGCAGCGTTGAATCGGACAGGGGAGAGACCCAGTACTTC
.	.	TRBV6-5	TRBJ2-3	CASARGSDTQYF	TGTGCCAGCGCGCGGGGATCAGATACGCAGTATTTT
.	.	TRBV12-3/TRBV12-4	TRBJ1-2	CASSPDSYYGYTF	TGTGCCAGCAGTCCAGACAGCTACTATGGCTACACCTTC
.	.	TRBV9	TRBJ2-5	CASSPRVKETQYF	TGTGCCAGCAGCCCCAGGGTCAAGGAGACCCAGTACTTC
TRBD1	.	TRBV3-1/TRBV3-2	TRBJ1-6	CATYLGTGVSSYNSPLHF	TGTGCCACCTACCTTGGGACAGGGGTGAGCTCCTATAATTCACCCCTCCACTTT
.	.	TRBV6-5	TRBJ1-6	CASSPAYRGDSPLHF	TGTGCCAGCAGCCCGGCCTATCGGGGGGACTCACCCCTCCACTTT
TRBD1	.	TRBV18	TRBJ2-3	CASSPLTTGAFTDTQYF	TGTGCCAGCTCACCACTGACAACAGGGGCCTTCACAGATACGCAGTATTTT
TRBD1	.	TRBV6-1	TRBJ2-2	CASSEPRFWGQGANTGELFF	TGTGCCAGCAGTGAACCCCGATTTTGGGGACAGGGGGCAAACACCGGGGAGCTGTTTTTT
TRBD1	once	TRBV11-2	TRBJ1-2	CASSWGWTGGGYTF	TGTGCCAGCAGCTGGGGTTGGACAGGAGGTGGCTACACCTTC
TRBD1	few	TRBV18	TRBJ1-3	CASSLGQASGNTIYF	TGTGCCAGCTCACTGGGACAGGCATCTGGAAACACCATATATTTT
.	.	TRBV28	TRBJ2-7	CASSLLQGFSEQYF	TGTGCCAGCAGTTTATTACAGGGCTTCAGCGAGCAGTACTTC
.	.	TRBV4-3	TRBJ1-5	CASSQAVGSGQPQHF	TGCGCCAGCAGCCAAGCCGTCGGTTCAGGGCAGCCCCAGCATTTT
.	.	TRBV28	TRBJ1-2	CASSKETLQGTHYGYTF	TGTGCCAGCAGCAAAGAGACCCTACAGGGCACCCACTATGGCTACACCTTC
TRBD1	.	TRBV7-3	TRBJ2-5	CASSFGQGWETQYF	TGTGCCAGCAGCTTTGGACAGGGCTGGGAGACCCAGTACTTC
.	few	TRBV6-6	TRBJ2-3	CASSPQLATRTDTQYF	TGTGCCAGCAGTCCCCAACTAGCCACAAGGACAGATACGCAGTATTTT
TRBD1	.	TRBV28	TRBJ1-1	CASTRTGLMTEAFF	TGTGCCAGCACTAGGACAGGCCTAATGACTGAAGCTTTCTTT
.	.	TRBV4-3	TRBJ2-1	CASSQDDLVRGSYNEQFF	TGCGCCAGCAGCCAAGATGATTTAGTCAGGGGCTCCTACAATGAGCAGTTCTTC
TRBD1	few	TRBV3-1/TRBV3-2	TRBJ2-7	CASSQDWGTGVNEQYF	TGTGCCAGCAGCCAAGATTGGGGGACAGGGGTTAACGAGCAGTACTTC
.	once	TRBV5-6	TRBJ2-1	CASSSTGTYNEQFF	TGTGCCAGCAGCTCGACTGGAACCTACAATGAGCAGTTCTTC
.	.	TRBV11-3	TRBJ1-3	CASSLDTARGIILNTIYF	TGTGCCAGCAGCTTAGATACGGCCCGGGGTATCATCCTGAACACCATATATTTT
.	.	TRBV3-1/TRBV3-2	TRBJ2-7	CASSIRERKSLYEQYF	TGTGCCAGCAGCATCCGGGAACGGAAATCCCTCTACGAGCAGTACTTC
TRBD2	.	TRBV19	TRBJ2-7	CASSTTSGGAIYEQYF	TGTGCCAGTAGTACTACTAGCGGGGGGGCCATCTACGAGCAGTACTTC
.	.	TRBV5-5	TRBJ1-4	CASSLRGEKLFF	TGTGCCAGCAGCTTGCGAGGGGAAAAACTGTTTTTT
.	.	TRBV2	TRBJ2-7	CASKGSEQYF	TGTGCCAGCAAAGGGAGCGAGCAGTACTTC
TRBD1	.	TRBV5-1	TRBJ1-1	CASSFAGQGSNTEAFF	TGCGCCAGCAGCTTTGCCGGACAGGGGTCCAACACTGAAGCTTTCTTT
.	.	TRBV6-5	TRBJ2-5	CASSYSARAQETQYF	TGTGCCAGCAGTTACTCGGCCAGGGCCCAGGAGACCCAGTACTTC
TRBD1	.	TRBV7-2	TRBJ2-5	CASSPNPPGGKKTQYF	TGTGCCAGCAGCCCAAACCCCCCAGGGGGAAAAAAGACCCAGTACTTC
TRBD2	once	TRBV6-6	TRBJ2-1	CASRPRVVAGGAGEQFF	TGTGCCAGCCGTCCCCGGGTCGTGGCGGGGGGCGCGGGGGAGCAGTTCTTC
TRBD1	.	TRBV30	TRBJ1-1	CAWSYSGQGGTEAFF	TGTGCCTGGAGCTACTCTGGACAGGGTGGCACTGAAGCTTTCTTT
.	.	TRBV19	TRBJ2-1	CASTTGVGNEQFF	TGTGCCAGTACCACGGGGGTTGGCAATGAGCAGTTCTTC
.	.	TRBV2	TRBJ1-5	CASSVYNQPQHF	TGTGCCAGCAGTGTTTACAATCAGCCCCAGCATTTT
.	once	TRBV7-9	TRBJ2-5	CASSSFSVETQYF	TGTGCCAGCAGCTCCTTTAGCGTCGAGACCCAGTACTTC
TRBD2	.	TRBV11-3	TRBJ2-3	CASSFGGGVTDTQYF	TGTGCCAGCAGCTTCGGCGGGGGAGTCACGGATACGCAGTATTTT
.	.	TRBV7-2	TRBJ2-7	CASSLQGQRSYEQYF	TGTGCCAGCAGCTTACAGGGCCAGCGCTCCTACGAGCAGTACTTC
.	.	TRBV6-7	TRBJ2-2	CASSYSRTGGAGTGELFF	TGTGCCAGCAGTTACTCGCGCACAGGGGGGGCAGGCACCGGGGAGCTGTTTTTT